The clone carrying this T cell receptor beta chain was detected only a few times. Its antigen is still unknown. This record belongs to a study of T cell repertoires in cytomegalovirus infection. Study as a whole: Public TCR beta signatures were indicative of both CMV infection and a matching HLA type.

Germline CDR1 and CDR2: SEHNR and FQNEAQ (reference sequence). The ends were cut back, 5 bases at V and 2 bases at J, with 7 bases in the middle. This CDR3 has 12 amino acids. TCRdb used MiXCR to reprocess the reads, holding one entry per CDR3 protein. The sample consists of hundreds of thousands of distinct CDR3 sequences, less than 40% of them appearing once. Study-wide results and caveats: HLA-C-restricted CMV-specific TCR beta clonotypes were dominant in the ex vivo response. Individuals carrying CMV plus the relevant HLA were identified by cumulative frequency of public TCR beta families.

The source of this sequence is a human donor in good health (CMV status not recorded). Some clones in this sample may be carry-over from other donors' samples. Source material: PBMCs. The gene calls are TRBV7-9 and TRBJ2-7; D not resolved. CDR3 coding DNA: TGTGCCAGCAGCGCGCCTGCCTACGAGCAGTACTTC. Protein: CASSAPAYEQYF. Looking up the rest from reference TRBV7-9 and TRBJ2-7 gives the full variable domain: DTGVSQNPRHKITKRGQNVTFRCDPISEHNRLYWYRQTLGQGPEFLTYFQNEAQLEKSRLLSDRFSAERPKGSFSTLEIQRTEQGDSAMYLCASSAPAYEQYFGPGTRLTVT.